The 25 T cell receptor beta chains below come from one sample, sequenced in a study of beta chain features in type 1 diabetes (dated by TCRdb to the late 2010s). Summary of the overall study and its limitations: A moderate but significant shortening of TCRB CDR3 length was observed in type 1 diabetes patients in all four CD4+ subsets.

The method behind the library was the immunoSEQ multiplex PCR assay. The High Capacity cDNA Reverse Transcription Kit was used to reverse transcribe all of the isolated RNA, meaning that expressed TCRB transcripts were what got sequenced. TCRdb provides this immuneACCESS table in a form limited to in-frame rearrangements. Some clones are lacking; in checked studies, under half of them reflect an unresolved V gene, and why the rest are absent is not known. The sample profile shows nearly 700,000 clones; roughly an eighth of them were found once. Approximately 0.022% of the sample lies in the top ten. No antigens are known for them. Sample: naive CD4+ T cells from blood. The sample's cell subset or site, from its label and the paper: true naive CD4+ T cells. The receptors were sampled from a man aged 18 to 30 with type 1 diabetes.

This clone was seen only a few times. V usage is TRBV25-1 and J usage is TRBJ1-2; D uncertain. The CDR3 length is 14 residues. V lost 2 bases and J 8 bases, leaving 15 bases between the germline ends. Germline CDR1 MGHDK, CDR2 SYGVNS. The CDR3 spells CASSEGPSSMGYTF. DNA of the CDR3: TGTGCCAGCAGTGAAGGACCATCCTCTATGGGCTACACCTTC.

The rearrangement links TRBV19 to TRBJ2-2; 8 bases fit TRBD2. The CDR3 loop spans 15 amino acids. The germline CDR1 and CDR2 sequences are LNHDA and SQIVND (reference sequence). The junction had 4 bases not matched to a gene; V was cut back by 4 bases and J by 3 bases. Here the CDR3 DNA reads TGTGCCAGTAGTACCCGCGGGGGGTACACCGGGGAGCTGTTTTTT. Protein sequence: CASSTRGGYTGELFF.

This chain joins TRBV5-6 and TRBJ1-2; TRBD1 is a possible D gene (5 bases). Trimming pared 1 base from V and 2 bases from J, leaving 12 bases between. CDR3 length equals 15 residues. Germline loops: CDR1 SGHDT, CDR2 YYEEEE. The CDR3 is CASSLSRGANYGYTF. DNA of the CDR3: TGTGCCAGCAGCTTGTCGAGAGGGGCGAACTATGGCTACACCTTC. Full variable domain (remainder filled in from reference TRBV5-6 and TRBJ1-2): DAGVTQSPTHLIKTRGQQVTLRCSPKSGHDTVSWYQQALGQGPQFIFQYYEEEERQRGNFPDRFSGHQFPNYSSELNVNALLLGDSALYLCASSLSRGANYGYTFGSGTRLTVV.

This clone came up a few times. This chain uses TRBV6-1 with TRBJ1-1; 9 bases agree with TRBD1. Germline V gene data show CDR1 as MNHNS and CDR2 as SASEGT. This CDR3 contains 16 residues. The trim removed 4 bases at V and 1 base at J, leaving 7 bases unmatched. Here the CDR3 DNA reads TGTGCCAGCAGTGGGGGACAGGGTTCGAGGAACACTGAAGCTTTCTTT. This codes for CASSGGQGSRNTEAFF.

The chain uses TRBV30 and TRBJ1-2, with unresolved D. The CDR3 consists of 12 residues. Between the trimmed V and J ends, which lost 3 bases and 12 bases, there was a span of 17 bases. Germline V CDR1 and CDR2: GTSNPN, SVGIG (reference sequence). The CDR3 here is CAWSANGECHTF. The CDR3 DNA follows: TGTGCCTGGAGCGCGAACGGAGAATGTCACACCTTC. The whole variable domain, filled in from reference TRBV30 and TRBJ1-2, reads SQTIHQWPATLVQPVGSPLSLECTVEGTSNPNLYWYRQAAGRGLQLLFYSVGIGQISSEVPQNLSASRPQDRQFILSSKKLLLSDSGFYLCAWSANGECHTFGSGTRLTVV.

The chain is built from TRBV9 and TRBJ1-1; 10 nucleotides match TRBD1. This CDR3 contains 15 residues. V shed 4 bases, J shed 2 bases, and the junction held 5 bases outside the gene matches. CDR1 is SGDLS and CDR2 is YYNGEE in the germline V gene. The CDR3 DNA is TGTGCCAGCAGCTTCCGGACAGGGGGAAACACTGAAGCTTTCTTT. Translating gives CASSFRTGGNTEAFF.

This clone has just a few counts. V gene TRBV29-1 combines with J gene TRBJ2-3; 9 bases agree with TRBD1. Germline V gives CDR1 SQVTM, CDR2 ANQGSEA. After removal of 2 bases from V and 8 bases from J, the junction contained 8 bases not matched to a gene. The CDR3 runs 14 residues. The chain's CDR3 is CSVEQDRGIGTQYF. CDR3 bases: TGCAGCGTTGAACAGGACAGGGGCATTGGTACGCAGTATTTT.

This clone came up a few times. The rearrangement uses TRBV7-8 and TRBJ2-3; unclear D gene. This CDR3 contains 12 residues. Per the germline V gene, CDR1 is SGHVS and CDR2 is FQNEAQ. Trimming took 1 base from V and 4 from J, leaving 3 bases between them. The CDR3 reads CASSLESDTQYF. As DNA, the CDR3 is TGTGCCAGCAGCTTAGAGTCAGATACGCAGTATTTT.

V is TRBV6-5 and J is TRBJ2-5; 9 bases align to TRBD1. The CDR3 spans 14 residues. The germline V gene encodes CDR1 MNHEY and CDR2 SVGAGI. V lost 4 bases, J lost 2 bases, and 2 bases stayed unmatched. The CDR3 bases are TGTGCCAGCAGTTGGGGACAGGGTCAAGAGACCCAGTACTTC. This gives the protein CASSWGQGQETQYF.

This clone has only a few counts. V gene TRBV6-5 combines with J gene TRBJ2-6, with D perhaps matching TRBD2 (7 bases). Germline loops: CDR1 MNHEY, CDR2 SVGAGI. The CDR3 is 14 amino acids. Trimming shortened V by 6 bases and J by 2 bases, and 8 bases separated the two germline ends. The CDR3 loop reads CASRRGPGANVLTF. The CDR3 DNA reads TGTGCCAGCAGGCGGGGGCCTGGGGCCAACGTCCTGACTTTC.

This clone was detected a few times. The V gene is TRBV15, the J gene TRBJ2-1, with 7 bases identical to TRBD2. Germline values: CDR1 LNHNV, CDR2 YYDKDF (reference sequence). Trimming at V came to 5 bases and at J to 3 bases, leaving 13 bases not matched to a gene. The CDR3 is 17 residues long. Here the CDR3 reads CATSRRGLGGSYNEQFF. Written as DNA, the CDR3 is TGTGCCACCAGCCGCCGGGGCCTCGGGGGGAGCTACAATGAGCAGTTCTTC.

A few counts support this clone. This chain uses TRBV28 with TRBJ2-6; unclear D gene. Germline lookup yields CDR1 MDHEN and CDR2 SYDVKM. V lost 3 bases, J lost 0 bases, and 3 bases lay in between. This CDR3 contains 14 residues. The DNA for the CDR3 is TGTGCCAGCAGTTTGATCTCTGGGGCCAACGTCCTGACTTTC. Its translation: CASSLISGANVLTF.

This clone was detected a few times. CDR3 amino acids: CASSLVGAETQYF. DNA for the CDR3: TGTGCCAGCAGCTTGGTGGGGGCGGAGACCCAGTACTTC. This chain joins TRBV5-6 and TRBJ2-5, with a weak D call TRBD1 (6 bases). Germline loops: CDR1 SGHDT, CDR2 YYEEEE. This CDR3 is built from 13 residues. V lost 0 bases to trimming and J lost 5 bases, with 8 bases between them.

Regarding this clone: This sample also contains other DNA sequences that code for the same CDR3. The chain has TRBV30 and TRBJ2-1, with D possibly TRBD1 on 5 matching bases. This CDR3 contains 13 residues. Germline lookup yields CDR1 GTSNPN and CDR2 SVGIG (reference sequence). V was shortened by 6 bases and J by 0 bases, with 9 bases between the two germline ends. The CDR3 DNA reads TGTGCCTGTACAGGTAGCTCCTACAATGAGCAGTTCTTC. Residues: CACTGSSYNEQFF.

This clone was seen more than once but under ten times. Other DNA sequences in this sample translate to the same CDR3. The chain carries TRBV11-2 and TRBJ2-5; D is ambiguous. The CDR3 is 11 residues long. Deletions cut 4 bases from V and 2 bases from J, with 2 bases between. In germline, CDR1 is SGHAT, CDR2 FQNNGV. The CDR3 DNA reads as TGTGCCAGCAGCTATCAAGAGACCCAGTACTTC. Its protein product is CASSYQETQYF.

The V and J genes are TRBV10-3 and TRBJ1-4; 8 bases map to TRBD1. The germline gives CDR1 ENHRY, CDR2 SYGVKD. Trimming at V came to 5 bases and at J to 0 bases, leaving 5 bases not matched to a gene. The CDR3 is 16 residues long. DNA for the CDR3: TGTGCCATCAGTAGGACAGGGAGTCCAACTAATGAAAAACTGTTTTTT. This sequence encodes CAISRTGSPTNEKLFF.

The CDR3, as DNA: TGCGCCAGCAGCGGAACTAGCGGGAGTGAGACCCAGTACTTC. It translates to CASSGTSGSETQYF. J is TRBJ2-5 and V is TRBV10-2, with 11 bases aligning to TRBD2. V trimming: 6 bases; J trimming: 5 bases; junction bases outside the gene matches: 5. Germline CDR1 WSHSY, CDR2 SAAADI. The CDR3 is made up of 14 amino acids.

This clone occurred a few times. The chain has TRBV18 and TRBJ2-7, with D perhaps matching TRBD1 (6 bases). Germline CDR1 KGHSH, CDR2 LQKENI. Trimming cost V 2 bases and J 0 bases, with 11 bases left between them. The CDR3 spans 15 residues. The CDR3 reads CASSPLEDSSYEQYF. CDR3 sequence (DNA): TGTGCCAGCTCACCATTGGAGGACAGCTCCTACGAGCAGTACTTC.

The CDR3 DNA reads as TGTGCCAGCATCATCCCGGGACAGGGAGTTGGTGGCTACACCTTC. Its protein product is CASIIPGQGVGGYTF. The rearrangement joins TRBV28 to TRBJ1-2; 9 bases map to TRBD1. CDR1 and CDR2 from the germline V gene are MDHEN and SYDVKM. The J segment lost 7 bases and the V segment lost 7 bases, leaving 13 bases of the junction unmatched. The CDR3 has 15 amino acids.

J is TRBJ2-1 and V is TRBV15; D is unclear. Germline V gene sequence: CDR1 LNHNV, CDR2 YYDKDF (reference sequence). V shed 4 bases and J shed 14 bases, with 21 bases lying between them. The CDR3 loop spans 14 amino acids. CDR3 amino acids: CATSTSPLTGVEFF. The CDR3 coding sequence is TGTGCCACCAGCACCTCGCCACTAACGGGTGTTGAGTTCTTC.

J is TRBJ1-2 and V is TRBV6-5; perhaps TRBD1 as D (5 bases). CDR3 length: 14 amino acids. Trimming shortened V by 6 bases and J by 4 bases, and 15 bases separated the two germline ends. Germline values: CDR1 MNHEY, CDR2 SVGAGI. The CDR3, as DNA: TGTGCCAGCAGCGCCGAGCAGGGCCTCTATGGCTACACCTTC. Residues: CASSAEQGLYGYTF.

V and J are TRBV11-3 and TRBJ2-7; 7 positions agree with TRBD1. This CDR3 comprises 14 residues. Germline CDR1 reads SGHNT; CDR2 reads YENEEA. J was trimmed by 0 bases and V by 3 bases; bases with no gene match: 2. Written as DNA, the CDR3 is TGTGCCAGCAGCTTGGACAGGAGCTCCTACGAGCAGTACTTC. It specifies CASSLDRSSYEQYF.

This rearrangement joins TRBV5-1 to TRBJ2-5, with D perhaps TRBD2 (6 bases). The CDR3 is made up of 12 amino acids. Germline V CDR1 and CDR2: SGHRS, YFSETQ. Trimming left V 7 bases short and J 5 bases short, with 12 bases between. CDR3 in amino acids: CASAKEGETQYF. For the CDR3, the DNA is TGCGCCAGCGCTAAGGAGGGGGAGACCCAGTACTTC.

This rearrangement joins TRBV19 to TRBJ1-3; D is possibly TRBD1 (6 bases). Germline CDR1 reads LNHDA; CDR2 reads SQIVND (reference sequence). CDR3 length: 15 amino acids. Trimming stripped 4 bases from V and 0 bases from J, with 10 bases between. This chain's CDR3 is CASSTQGTSGNTIYF. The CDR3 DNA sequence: TGTGCCAGTAGTACACAGGGTACCTCTGGAAACACCATATATTTT. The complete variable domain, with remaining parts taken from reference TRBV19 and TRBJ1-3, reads DGGITQSPKYLFRKEGQNVTLSCEQNLNHDAMYWYRQDPGQGLRLIYYSQIVNDFQKGDIAEGYSVSREKKESFPLTVTSAQKNPTAFYLCASSTQGTSGNTIYFGEGSWLTVV.

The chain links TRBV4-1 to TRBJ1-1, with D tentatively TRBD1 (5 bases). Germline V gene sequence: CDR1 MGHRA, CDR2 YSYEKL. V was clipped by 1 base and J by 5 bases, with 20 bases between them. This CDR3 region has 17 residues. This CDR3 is CASSQGLVAGKDTEAFF. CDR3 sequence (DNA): TGCGCCAGCAGCCAAGGATTAGTGGCAGGGAAGGATACTGAAGCTTTCTTT.